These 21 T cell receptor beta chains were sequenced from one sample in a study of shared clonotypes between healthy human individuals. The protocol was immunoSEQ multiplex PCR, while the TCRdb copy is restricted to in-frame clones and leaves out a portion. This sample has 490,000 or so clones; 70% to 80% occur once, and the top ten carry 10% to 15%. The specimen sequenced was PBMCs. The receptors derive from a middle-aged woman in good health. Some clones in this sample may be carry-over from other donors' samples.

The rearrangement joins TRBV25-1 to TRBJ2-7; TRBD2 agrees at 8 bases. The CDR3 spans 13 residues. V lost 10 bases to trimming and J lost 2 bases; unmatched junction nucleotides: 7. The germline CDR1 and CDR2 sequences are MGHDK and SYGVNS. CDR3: CATAGLAPYEQYF. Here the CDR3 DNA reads TGTGCCACCGCCGGACTAGCCCCCTACGAGCAGTACTTC.

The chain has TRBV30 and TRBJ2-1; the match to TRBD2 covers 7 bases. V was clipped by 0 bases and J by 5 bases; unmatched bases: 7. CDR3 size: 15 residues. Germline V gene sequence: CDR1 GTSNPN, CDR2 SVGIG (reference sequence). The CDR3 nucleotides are TGTGCCTGGAGTGTAATCGCGGGAGCCAACAATGAGCAGTTCTTC. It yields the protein CAWSVIAGANNEQFF.

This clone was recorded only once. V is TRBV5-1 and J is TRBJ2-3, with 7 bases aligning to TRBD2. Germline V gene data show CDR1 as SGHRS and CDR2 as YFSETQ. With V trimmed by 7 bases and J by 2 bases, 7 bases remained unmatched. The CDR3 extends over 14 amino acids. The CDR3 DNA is TGCGCCAGCGGGGGGGGACTCAACACAGATACGCAGTATTTT. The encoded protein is CASGGGLNTDTQYF. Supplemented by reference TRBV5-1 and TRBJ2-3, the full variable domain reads KAGVTQTPRYLIKTRGQQVTLSCSPISGHRSVSWYQQTPGQGLQFLFEYFSETQRNKGNFPGRFSGRQFSNSRSEMNVSTLELGDSALYLCASGGGLNTDTQYFGPGTRLTVL.

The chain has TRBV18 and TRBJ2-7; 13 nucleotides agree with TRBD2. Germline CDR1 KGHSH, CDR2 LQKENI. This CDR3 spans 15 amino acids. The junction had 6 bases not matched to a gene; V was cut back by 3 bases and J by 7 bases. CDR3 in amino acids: CASSPRTSGSQEQYF. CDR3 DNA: TGTGCCAGCTCACCTCGGACTAGCGGGAGTCAGGAGCAGTACTTC.

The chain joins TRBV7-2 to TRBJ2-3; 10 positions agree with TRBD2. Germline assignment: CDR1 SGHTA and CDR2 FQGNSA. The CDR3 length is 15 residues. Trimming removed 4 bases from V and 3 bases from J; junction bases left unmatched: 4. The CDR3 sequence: CASSWRAGGTDTQYF. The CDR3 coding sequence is TGTGCCAGCAGCTGGAGAGCGGGAGGGACAGATACGCAGTATTTT.

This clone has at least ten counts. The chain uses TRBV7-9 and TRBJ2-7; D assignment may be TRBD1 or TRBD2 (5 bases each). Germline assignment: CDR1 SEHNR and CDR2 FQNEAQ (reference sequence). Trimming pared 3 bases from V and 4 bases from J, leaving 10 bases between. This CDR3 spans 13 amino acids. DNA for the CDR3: TGTGCCAGCAGCTTCGGGACGGAATACGAGCAGTACTTC. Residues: CASSFGTEYEQYF.

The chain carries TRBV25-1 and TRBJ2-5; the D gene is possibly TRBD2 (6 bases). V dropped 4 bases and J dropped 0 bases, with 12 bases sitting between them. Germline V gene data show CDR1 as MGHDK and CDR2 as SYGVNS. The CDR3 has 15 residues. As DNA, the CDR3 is TGTGCCAGCAGTGGGGTGGGGGGTAACCAAGAGACCCAGTACTTC. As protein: CASSGVGGNQETQYF. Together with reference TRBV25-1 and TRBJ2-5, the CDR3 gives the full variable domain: EADIYQTPRYLVIGTGKKITLECSQTMGHDKMYWYQQDPGMELHLIHYSYGVNSTEKGDLSSESTVSRIRTEHFPLTLESARPSHTSQYLCASSGVGGNQETQYFGPGTRLLVL.

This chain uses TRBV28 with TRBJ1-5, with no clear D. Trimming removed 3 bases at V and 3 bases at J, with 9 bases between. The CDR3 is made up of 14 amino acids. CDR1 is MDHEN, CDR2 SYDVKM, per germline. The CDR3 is CASSLPTANQPQHF. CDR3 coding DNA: TGTGCCAGCAGTTTGCCAACAGCCAATCAGCCCCAGCATTTT.

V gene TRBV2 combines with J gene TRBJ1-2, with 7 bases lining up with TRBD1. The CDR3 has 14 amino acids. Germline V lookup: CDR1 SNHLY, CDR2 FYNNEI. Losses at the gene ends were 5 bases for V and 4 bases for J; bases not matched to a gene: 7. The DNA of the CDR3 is TGTGCCAGCAGTCCGGGACAGTCGGTCTATGGCTACACCTTC. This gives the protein CASSPGQSVYGYTF.

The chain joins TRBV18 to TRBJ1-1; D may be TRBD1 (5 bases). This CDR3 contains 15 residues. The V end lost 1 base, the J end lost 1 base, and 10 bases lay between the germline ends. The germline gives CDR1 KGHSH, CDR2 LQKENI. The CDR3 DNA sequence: TGTGCCAGCTCACCACAGGGAGGGGAGAACACTGAAGCTTTCTTT. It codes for CASSPQGGENTEAFF. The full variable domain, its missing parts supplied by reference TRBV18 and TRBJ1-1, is NAGVMQNPRHLVRRRGQEARLRCSPMKGHSHVYWYRQLPEEGLKFMVYLQKENIIDESGMPKERFSAEFPKEGPSILRIQQVVRGDSAAYFCASSPQGGENTEAFFGQGTRLTVV.

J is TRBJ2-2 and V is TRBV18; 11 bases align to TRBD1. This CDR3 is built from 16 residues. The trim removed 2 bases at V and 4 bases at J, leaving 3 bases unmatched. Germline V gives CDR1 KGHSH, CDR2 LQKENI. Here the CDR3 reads CASSPGTGGVTGELFF. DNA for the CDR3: TGTGCCAGCTCACCAGGGACAGGGGGAGTCACCGGGGAGCTGTTTTTT. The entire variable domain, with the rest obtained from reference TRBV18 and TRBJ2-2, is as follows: NAGVMQNPRHLVRRRGQEARLRCSPMKGHSHVYWYRQLPEEGLKFMVYLQKENIIDESGMPKERFSAEFPKEGPSILRIQQVVRGDSAAYFCASSPGTGGVTGELFFGEGSRLTVL.

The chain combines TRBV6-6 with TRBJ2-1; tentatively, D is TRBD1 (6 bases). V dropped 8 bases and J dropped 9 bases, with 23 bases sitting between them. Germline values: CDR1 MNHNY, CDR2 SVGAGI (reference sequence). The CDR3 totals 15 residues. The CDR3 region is CASAIRGSLSPEQFF. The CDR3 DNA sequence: TGTGCCAGCGCTATTAGGGGGAGTCTTTCCCCTGAGCAGTTCTTC.

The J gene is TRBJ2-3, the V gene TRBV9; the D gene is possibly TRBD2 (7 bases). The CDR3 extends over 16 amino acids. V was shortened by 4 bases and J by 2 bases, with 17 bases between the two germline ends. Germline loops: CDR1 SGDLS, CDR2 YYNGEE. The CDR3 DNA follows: TGTGCCAGCAGCCCGCAAGGGGGGGCCCACACAGATACGCAGTATTTT. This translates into CASSPQGGAHTDTQYF.

The CDR3 bases are TGTGCCAGCTCACCCCTCCACCAGGCCGAGCAGTACTTC. Translated, it gives CASSPLHQAEQYF. This rearrangement joins TRBV18 to TRBJ2-7; D is unclear. CDR3 length: 13 residues. In germline, CDR1 is KGHSH, CDR2 LQKENI. V was pared by 3 bases and J by 6 bases, with 12 bases between. Combining the CDR3 with reference TRBV18 and TRBJ2-7 gives the whole variable domain NAGVMQNPRHLVRRRGQEARLRCSPMKGHSHVYWYRQLPEEGLKFMVYLQKENIIDESGMPKERFSAEFPKEGPSILRIQQVVRGDSAAYFCASSPLHQAEQYFGPGTRLTVT.

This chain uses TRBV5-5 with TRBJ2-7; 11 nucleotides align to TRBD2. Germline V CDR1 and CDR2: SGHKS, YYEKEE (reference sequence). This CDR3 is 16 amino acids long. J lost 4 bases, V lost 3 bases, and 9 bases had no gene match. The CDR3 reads CASSSSLAGEFYEQYF. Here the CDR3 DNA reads TGTGCCAGCAGCTCATCACTAGCGGGAGAATTTTACGAGCAGTACTTC.

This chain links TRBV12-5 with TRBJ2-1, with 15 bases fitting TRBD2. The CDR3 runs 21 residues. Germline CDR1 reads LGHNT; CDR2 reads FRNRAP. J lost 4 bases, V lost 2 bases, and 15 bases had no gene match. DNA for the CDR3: TGTGCTAGTGGTTTGCGCCCGGGACTAGCGGGAGGAAACCCAATTTACAATGAGCAGTTCTTC. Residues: CASGLRPGLAGGNPIYNEQFF.

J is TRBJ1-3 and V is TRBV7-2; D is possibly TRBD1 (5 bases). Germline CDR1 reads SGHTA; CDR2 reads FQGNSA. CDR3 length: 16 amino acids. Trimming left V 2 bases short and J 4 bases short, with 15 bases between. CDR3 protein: CASSLQGTRVGNTIYF. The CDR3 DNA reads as TGTGCCAGCAGCTTACAGGGTACTCGTGTGGGAAACACCATATATTTT.

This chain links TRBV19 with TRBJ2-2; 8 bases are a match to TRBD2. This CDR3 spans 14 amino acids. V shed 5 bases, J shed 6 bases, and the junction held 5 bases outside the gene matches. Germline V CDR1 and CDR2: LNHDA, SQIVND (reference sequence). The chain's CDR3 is CASSVQRESGELFF. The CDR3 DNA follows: TGTGCCAGTAGTGTGCAGCGGGAGTCCGGGGAGCTGTTTTTT.

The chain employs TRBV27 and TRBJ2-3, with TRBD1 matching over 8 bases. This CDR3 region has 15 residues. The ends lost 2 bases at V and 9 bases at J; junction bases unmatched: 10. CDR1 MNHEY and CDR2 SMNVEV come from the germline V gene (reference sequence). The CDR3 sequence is CASSLRGTGTRTQYF. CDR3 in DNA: TGTGCCAGCAGTTTACGCGGGACAGGTACTCGGACGCAGTATTTT.

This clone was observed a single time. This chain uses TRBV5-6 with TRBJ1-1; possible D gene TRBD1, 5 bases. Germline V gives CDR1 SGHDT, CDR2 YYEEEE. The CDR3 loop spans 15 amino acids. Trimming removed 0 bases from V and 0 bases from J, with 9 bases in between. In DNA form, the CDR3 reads TGTGCCAGCAGCTTGGGTCCGGACATGAACACTGAAGCTTTCTTT. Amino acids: CASSLGPDMNTEAFF.

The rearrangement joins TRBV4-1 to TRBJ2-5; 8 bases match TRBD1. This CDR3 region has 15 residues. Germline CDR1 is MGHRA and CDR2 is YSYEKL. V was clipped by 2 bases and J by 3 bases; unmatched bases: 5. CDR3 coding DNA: TGCGCCAGCAGCCAAACGGCGACAGGGGAAGAGACCCAGTACTTC. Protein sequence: CASSQTATGEETQYF.